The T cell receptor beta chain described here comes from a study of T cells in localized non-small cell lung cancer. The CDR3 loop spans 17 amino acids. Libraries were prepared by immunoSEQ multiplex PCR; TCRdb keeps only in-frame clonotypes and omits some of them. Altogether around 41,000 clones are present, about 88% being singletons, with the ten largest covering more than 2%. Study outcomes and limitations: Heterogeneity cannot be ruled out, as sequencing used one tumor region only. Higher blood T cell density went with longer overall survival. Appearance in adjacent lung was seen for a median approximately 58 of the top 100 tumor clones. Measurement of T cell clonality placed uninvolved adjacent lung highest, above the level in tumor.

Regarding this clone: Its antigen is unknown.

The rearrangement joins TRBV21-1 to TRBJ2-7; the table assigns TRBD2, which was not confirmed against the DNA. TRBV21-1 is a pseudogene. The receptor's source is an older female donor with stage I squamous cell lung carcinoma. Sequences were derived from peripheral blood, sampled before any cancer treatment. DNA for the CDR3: TGTGCCAGCAGCCAACCCTTTACTAGCGACCCCTCCTACGAGCAGTACTTC. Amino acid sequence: CASSQPFTSDPSYEQYF.